A selection of T cell receptor beta chains follows, all from one sample in a study of blood T cell repertoires in COVID-19. Libraries were prepared by immunoSEQ multiplex PCR; TCRdb keeps only in-frame clonotypes and omits some of them. The sample lists some 89,000 clones; roughly 72% were seen once. What was sequenced was peripheral blood. All receptors derive from a man aged 65-85 years with acute or convalescent COVID-19. Each CDR3 is given without its conserved first and last residue. The D gene is left open where the match is weak.

.	TRBV18	ASSLRDNPPGNEQF
TRBD2	TRBV6-5	ASSYWREEF
.	TRBV7-9	ASSFQGRNTEAF
.	TRBV5-6	ASSMRLSEGYT
TRBD1	TRBV5-6	ASRRTGTADTQY
TRBD1	TRBV13	ASSFHDRARSGANVLT
.	TRBV28	ASSPGDLRTEAF
.	TRBV2	ASSFGGSGRTMRAQH
.	TRBV10-3	AISEATSTGELF
.	TRBV5-1	ASSLGGSNTGELF
.	TRBV30	AWSGTLNTEAF
.	TRBV5-1	ASSFGISYEQY
TRBD1	TRBV30	AWSTTGDRANVLT
TRBD1	TRBV7-3	ASSSQGLAGYT
TRBD1	TRBV19	ASSGDRASGAF
TRBD1	TRBV13	ASSLTGQSNEKLF
TRBD2	TRBV11-3	ASSRGVSSYNEQF
.	TRBV5-8	ASSSGLTGQKDTQY
.	TRBV5-1	ASSVNSVNTEAF
TRBD1	TRBV7-2	ASSPDRFPNQPQH
.	TRBV11-3	ASSLRRESGELF
TRBD1	TRBV5-1	ASSLAWDRETEAF
TRBD1	TRBV6-5	ASNRGLNTEAF
.	TRBV3-1/TRBV3-2	ASSPQVLAAYEQY
.	TRBV7-2	ASSLAGRGETQY
.	TRBV5-6	ASSPQGALGANVLT
.	TRBV6-5	ASRTTREGPIS